This T cell receptor beta chain is from a study of cytomegalovirus exposure and HLA in healthy donors. This clone appeared once. Its target is not known. With 60 Vbeta and 13 Jbeta primers, the PCR was carried out. Sequenced by immunoSEQ multiplex PCR; TCRdb stores in-frame clones only, minus some. The table lists 150,000 to 200,000 clones, roughly 85% of them singletons. Study-level results: As confirmed in vitro, three CMV-associated chains were specific for CMV antigens. Prediction of most subjects' HLA-A and HLA-B alleles by TCR beta sequences was reportedly accurate.

The CDR3 is 15 residues long. Germline assignment: CDR1 MNHEY and CDR2 SVGAGI. V lost 5 bases to trimming and J lost 4 bases; unmatched junction nucleotides: 5. The sequence was collected from a woman aged 45-60 years in good health and CMV-seronegative. The sample taken for sequencing was PBMCs. The chain couples TRBV6-5 to TRBJ2-1; 10 nucleotides align to TRBD2. CDR3 nucleotides: TGTGCCAGCAGTCGGCGGACTAGCGGTTACAATGAGCAGTTCTTC. Its protein is CASSRRTSGYNEQFF.